Here is one T cell receptor beta chain with its context. Its matching antigen is unknown. The data originate from a study of identical twins. General study findings and limits: Out-of-frame beta chain sequences displayed weaker excess sharing between twins.

TCRdb processed the 5' RACE reads anew with MiXCR; each CDR3 protein has one entry. The sample carries more than 600,000 distinct CDR3 sequences, roughly 18% recorded once. The CDR3 runs 14 residues. The V gene lost 4 bases and the J gene lost 4 bases, with 11 bases spanning the gap. In germline, CDR1 is SGHVS, CDR2 FQNEAQ. These data also formed part of another study, on T cells expressing NK-cell markers. This second study notes: One of eight sequenced donors was HCMV-seronegative; the other seven were seropositive. The CD3+CD56-NKG2C+ fraction was also led by these clonotypes in four donors.

This receptor was identified in a woman aged 18 to 35 in good health. Sequencing was done on a sample of PBMCs. The rearrangement joins TRBV7-8 to TRBJ1-5; no firm D call. CDR3 sequence: CASSSEDGNQPQHF. CDR3 bases: TGTGCCAGCAGCTCAGAAGACGGTAATCAGCCCCAGCATTTT.